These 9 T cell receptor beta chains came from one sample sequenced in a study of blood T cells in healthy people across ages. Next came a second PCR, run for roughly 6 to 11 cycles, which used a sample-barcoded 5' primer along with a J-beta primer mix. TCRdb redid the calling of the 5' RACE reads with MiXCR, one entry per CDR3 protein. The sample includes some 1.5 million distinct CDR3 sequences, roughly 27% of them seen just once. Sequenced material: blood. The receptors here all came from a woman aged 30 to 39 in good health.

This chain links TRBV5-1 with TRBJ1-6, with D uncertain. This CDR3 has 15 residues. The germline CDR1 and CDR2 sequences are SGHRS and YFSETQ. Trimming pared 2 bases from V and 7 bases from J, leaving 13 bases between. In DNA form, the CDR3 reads TGCGCCAGCAGCTTTCAAGGGAATTTAAATTCACCCCTCCACTTT. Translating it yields CASSFQGNLNSPLHF.

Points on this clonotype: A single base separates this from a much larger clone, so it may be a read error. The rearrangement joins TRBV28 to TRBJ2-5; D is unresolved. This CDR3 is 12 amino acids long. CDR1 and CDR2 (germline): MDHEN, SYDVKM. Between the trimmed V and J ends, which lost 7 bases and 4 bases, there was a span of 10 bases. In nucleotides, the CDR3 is TGTGCCAGCAAGGGTAATCGAGAGACCCAGTACTTC. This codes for CASKGNRETQYF.

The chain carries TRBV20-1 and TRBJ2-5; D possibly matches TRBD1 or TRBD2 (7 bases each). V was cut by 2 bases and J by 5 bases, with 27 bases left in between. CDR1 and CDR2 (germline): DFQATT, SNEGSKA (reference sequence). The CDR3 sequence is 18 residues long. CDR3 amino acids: CSARPPPGPQGGGETQYF. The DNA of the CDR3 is TGCAGTGCTAGACCGCCACCGGGACCCCAGGGGGGAGGGGAGACCCAGTACTTC.

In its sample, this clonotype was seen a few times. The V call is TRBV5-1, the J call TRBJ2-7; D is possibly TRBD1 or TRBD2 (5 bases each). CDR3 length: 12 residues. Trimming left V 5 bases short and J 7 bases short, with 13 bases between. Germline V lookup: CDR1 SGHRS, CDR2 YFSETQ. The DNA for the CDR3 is TGCGCCAGCAGACAGGAGTCGGGAGAGCAGTACTTC. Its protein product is CASRQESGEQYF. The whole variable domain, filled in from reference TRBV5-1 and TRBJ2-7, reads KAGVTQTPRYLIKTRGQQVTLSCSPISGHRSVSWYQQTPGQGLQFLFEYFSETQRNKGNFPGRFSGRQFSNSRSEMNVSTLELGDSALYLCASRQESGEQYFGPGTRLTVT.

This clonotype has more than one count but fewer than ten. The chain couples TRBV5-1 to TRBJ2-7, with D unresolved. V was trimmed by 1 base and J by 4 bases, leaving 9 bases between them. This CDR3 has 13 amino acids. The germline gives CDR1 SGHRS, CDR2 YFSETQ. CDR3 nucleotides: TGCGCCAGCAGCTTGCGAACCATTTACGAGCAGTACTTC. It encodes CASSLRTIYEQYF.

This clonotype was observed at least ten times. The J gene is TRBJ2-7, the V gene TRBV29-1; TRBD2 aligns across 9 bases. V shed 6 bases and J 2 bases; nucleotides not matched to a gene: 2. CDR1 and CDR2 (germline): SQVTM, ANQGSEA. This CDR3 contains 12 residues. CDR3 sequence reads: CSVGLATYEQYF. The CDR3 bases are TGCAGCGTGGGACTAGCTACCTACGAGCAGTACTTC.

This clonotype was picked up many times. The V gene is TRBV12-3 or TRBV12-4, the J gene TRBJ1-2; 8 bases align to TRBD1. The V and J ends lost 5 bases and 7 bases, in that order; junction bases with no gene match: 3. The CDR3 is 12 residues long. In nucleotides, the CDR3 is TGTGCCAGCAGTAAGACAGGGGCTGGCTACACCTTC. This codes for CASSKTGAGYTF.

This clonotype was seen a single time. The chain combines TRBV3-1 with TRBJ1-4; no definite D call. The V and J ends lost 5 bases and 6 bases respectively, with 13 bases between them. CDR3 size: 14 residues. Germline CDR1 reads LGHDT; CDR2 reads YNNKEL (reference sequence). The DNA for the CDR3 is TGTGCCAGCAGCACCCGGGTTTCCTATGAAAAACTGTTTTTT. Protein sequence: CASSTRVSYEKLFF.

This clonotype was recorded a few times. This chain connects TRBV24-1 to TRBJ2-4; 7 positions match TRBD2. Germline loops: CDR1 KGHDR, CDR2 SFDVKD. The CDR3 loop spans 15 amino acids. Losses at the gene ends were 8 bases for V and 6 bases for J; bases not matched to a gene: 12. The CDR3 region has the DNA TGTGCCACCAATATAAGGGGCAGCGGGGTAAACATTCAGTACTTC. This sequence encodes CATNIRGSGVNIQYF.